Shown below are 17 T cell receptor beta chains from a single sample sequenced in a study of T cells in localized non-small cell lung cancer. This table comes from immunoSEQ multiplex PCR, and its TCRdb copy is limited to in-frame clones, with some not included. The sample lists approximately 20,000 clones, approximately 91% occurring once. The source material was peripheral blood, sampled before any cancer treatment. The receptors were sampled from a man aged 35-69 years with stage I lung adenocarcinoma.

The J gene is TRBJ1-3, the V gene TRBV28, with 10 bases fitting TRBD1. J lost 1 base, V lost 4 bases, and 1 base had no gene match. The CDR3 spans 15 residues. Germline CDR1 MDHEN, CDR2 SYDVKM. DNA for the CDR3: TGTGCCAGCAGTTGGGGACAGGGGTCTGGAAACACCATATATTTT. As protein: CASSWGQGSGNTIYF.

J is TRBJ1-1 and V is TRBV6-1, with TRBD1 matching over 7 bases. V lost 2 bases and J lost 5; bases outside the gene matches: 8. The CDR3 has 15 residues. Germline CDR1 and CDR2: MNHNS and SASEGT. The CDR3, as DNA: TGTGCCAGCAGTGAATATTACAGGGGAAGGACTGAAGCTTTCTTT. Translated, it gives CASSEYYRGRTEAFF.

V gene TRBV6-1 combines with J gene TRBJ1-6; no definite D call. Germline CDR1 and CDR2: MNHNS and SASEGT. With 8 bases removed from V and 6 bases from J, the gap between germline ends came to 11 bases. The CDR3 length is 13 residues. The CDR3 nucleotides are TGTGCCAGCCTTCCCGGAGGTAATTCACCCCTCCACTTT. Its protein product is CASLPGGNSPLHF.

V gene TRBV4-1 combines with J gene TRBJ2-1; 10 bases fit TRBD2. CDR1 MGHRA and CDR2 YSYEKL come from the germline V gene. This CDR3 contains 16 residues. Germline trimming cut 1 base from V and 4 bases from J; bases unmatched to any gene: 4. CDR3 nucleotide sequence: TGCGCCAGCAGCCAAGCAGGAGCGGGAGGGTACAATGAGCAGTTCTTC. Encoded protein: CASSQAGAGGYNEQFF.

The rearrangement joins TRBV7-8 to TRBJ2-3, with TRBD2 identical over 10 bases. The CDR3 has 17 amino acids. With 7 bases clipped from V and 2 bases from J, the junction kept 12 bases outside the gene matches. Per germline, CDR1 SGHVS and CDR2 FQNEAQ. CDR3 residues: CASTSPQRGGSTDTQYF. CDR3 DNA: TGTGCCAGCACCTCCCCCCAGCGGGGGGGTTCCACAGATACGCAGTATTTT.

This clone was picked up one time. An end of the junction differs from the germline gene, which may be a read error. The V and J genes are TRBV5-1 and TRBJ1-2; 8 bases agree with TRBD1. Germline V gene lookup returns CDR1 SGHRS and CDR2 YFSETQ. This CDR3 is built from 13 residues. The CDR3 loop reads CASSVGQVGPLAF. As DNA, the CDR3 is TGCGCCAGCAGCGTGGGACAGGTCGGGCCGTTAGCCTTC.

The chain has TRBV5-1 and TRBJ2-2; 15 positions agree with TRBD2. Germline loops: CDR1 SGHRS, CDR2 YFSETQ. The CDR3 totals 19 residues. After removal of 7 bases from V and 3 bases from J, the junction contained 13 bases not matched to a gene. Written as DNA, the CDR3 is TGCGCCAGCCAGAACTCCGGGACTAGCGGGAGGCCTTACACCGGGGAGCTGTTTTTT. As protein: CASQNSGTSGRPYTGELFF.

The chain recombines TRBV9 with TRBJ2-3, with 8 nucleotides matching TRBD2. The trim removed 1 base at V and 4 bases at J, leaving 5 bases unmatched. Germline V CDR1 and CDR2: SGDLS, YYNGEE. The CDR3 contains 15 residues. The CDR3 is CASSVSQRGPDTQYF. The CDR3 DNA is TGTGCCAGCAGCGTATCCCAGCGGGGGCCAGATACGCAGTATTTT.

The chain joins TRBV4-1 to TRBJ2-7; D is unresolved. CDR1 is MGHRA and CDR2 is YSYEKL in the germline V gene. The CDR3 covers 12 residues. V lost 1 base to trimming and J lost 4 bases, with 5 bases between them. The CDR3 loop is CASSQGGYEQYF. The CDR3 DNA reads as TGCGCCAGCAGCCAAGGAGGTTACGAGCAGTACTTC.

The chain joins TRBV6-1 to TRBJ1-2, with a possible D match to TRBD1 (5 bases). The V end was cut by 2 bases, the J end by 8 bases, with 15 bases between. Germline CDR1 and CDR2: MNHNS and SASEGT. The CDR3 runs to 14 residues. The CDR3 DNA reads TGTGCCAGCAGTGAAATGGCGCAGGGAGGGGGCTACACCTTC. Protein: CASSEMAQGGGYTF.

The J gene is TRBJ2-1, the V gene TRBV27; possibly TRBD1 or TRBD2 for D (5 bases each). Germline V gives CDR1 MNHEY, CDR2 SMNVEV (reference sequence). There are 15 residues in the CDR3. Trimming pared 7 bases from V and 3 bases from J, leaving 16 bases between. The CDR3 DNA reads TGTGCCAGCATGAGGGGCGCTTCGTACTACAATGAGCAGTTCTTC. This translates into CASMRGASYYNEQFF.

This chain uses TRBV25-1 with TRBJ1-2; TRBD1 matches at 7 bases. V shed 3 bases, J shed 2 bases, and the junction held 6 bases outside the gene matches. Germline-derived CDR1 and CDR2 are MGHDK and SYGVNS. This CDR3 is built from 15 residues. The CDR3, as DNA: TGTGCCAGCAGTGACCCCAGGGGGGTCAACTATGGCTACACCTTC. Its protein is CASSDPRGVNYGYTF.

V is TRBV4-2 and J is TRBJ2-4; D not certain. CDR1 is LGHNA and CDR2 is YNFKEQ in the germline V gene. This CDR3 is 16 amino acids long. The V end was cut by 0 bases, the J end by 0 bases, with 9 bases between. In nucleotides, the CDR3 is TGTGCCAGCAGCCAAGATCGGCGTTTAGCCAAAAACATTCAGTACTTC. Its protein product is CASSQDRRLAKNIQYF.

The chain combines TRBV5-4 with TRBJ1-2, with D perhaps matching TRBD1 (5 bases). Deletions cut 4 bases from V and 7 bases from J, with 20 bases between. Germline V gene lookup returns CDR1 SGHNT and CDR2 YYREEE (reference sequence). CDR3 length: 15 amino acids. The CDR3: CASSRGPLTRGGYTF. DNA for the CDR3: TGTGCCAGCAGCAGGGGACCTCTCACCCGGGGTGGCTACACCTTC.

This clone was counted a single time. The chain joins TRBV11-2 to TRBJ2-1, with D hard to call. Between the trimmed V and J ends, which lost 8 bases and 6 bases, there was a span of 20 bases. This CDR3 has 15 residues. Germline CDR1 reads SGHAT; CDR2 reads FQNNGV. This CDR3 reads CASGPAVDWSNEQFF. The CDR3 coding sequence is TGTGCCAGCGGACCGGCGGTTGATTGGAGCAATGAGCAGTTCTTC.

This rearrangement joins TRBV15 to TRBJ1-1; 8 positions match TRBD1. The CDR3 sequence is 14 residues long. Germline V gene sequence: CDR1 LNHNV, CDR2 YYDKDF (reference sequence). V lost 4 bases to trimming and J lost 4 bases; unmatched junction nucleotides: 5. DNA of the CDR3: TGTGCCACCAGCAAACAGGGGGTGGGCACTGAAGCTTTCTTT. Its translation: CATSKQGVGTEAFF.

This clone was detected only once. The chain recombines TRBV19 with TRBJ1-4, with D uncertain. CDR1 LNHDA and CDR2 SQIVND come from the germline V gene (reference sequence). CDR3 length: 18 residues. The V end lost 3 bases, the J end lost 2 bases, and 19 bases lay between the germline ends. The CDR3, as DNA: TGTGCCAGTAGTATTTTTAACAGCCCGGCCAGGACTAATGAAAAACTGTTTTTT. The encoded protein is CASSIFNSPARTNEKLFF.